This T cell receptor (beta chain) was identified during a study of low-dose radiotherapy and immunotherapy resistance in tumors (dated by TCRdb to 2021 to 2024). Background for the entire study: In Cohort 1, each fraction delivered 0.5 Gy every 2 weeks, and the prescribed total PTV dose was 6.5 Gy. Starting on cycle 1 day 1, patients took 300 mg of aspirin by mouth once a day for four cycles. Nivolumab and ipilimumab were both given intravenously, with nivolumab at a 240 mg flat dose every two weeks and ipilimumab at 1 mg/kg every six weeks. The trial did not randomize participants into treatment groups. Eight patients were included in the translational analysis, namely three from the first dose cohort plus the first five from the second dose cohort. Patients in Cohort 2 were given 1 Gy per fraction every two weeks, for a total of 13 Gy across 26 weeks. Cyclophosphamide 200 mg/m2 was given intravenously every two weeks, one day before each radiation and immunotherapy administration.

CDR3 length: 15 amino acids, cysteine to phenylalanine. The kept DNA is CDR3 alone, 45 bases in frame from the first base. CDR1 and CDR2 are read off the germline V gene as LGHNA and YNFKEQ. V loses 0 bases of germline sequence and J loses 4 bases, and the interval between the two ends is 9 bases. This clonotype came up many times. Its antigen is unknown. Base qualities were left out, and no much larger clone turns up one base away. This specimen's time point label, interpreted: before trial treatment. Donors were enrolled in RACIN, a single-arm phase I dose-escalation trial in which nivolumab, ipilimumab, aspirin, low-dose cyclophosphamide and low-dose radiotherapy were combined. Patients were eligible if they had advanced solid tumors that were TIL-negative. First-strand cDNA was synthesized using Superscript III and a set of TRAV- and TRBV-specific primers, so that both TCRalpha and TCRbeta chains were covered. TCRs were amplified for 20 to 25 PCR cycles with Phusion, using a constant-region primer paired with the adapter attached to the V primers. Isolated mRNA was amplified with the MessageAmp II aRNA Amplification Kit, using a 16-hour in vitro transcription at 37°C. The Dynabeads mRNA DIRECT Purification Kit was used to isolate mRNA for TCR sequencing. Indexed Illumina adapters were added in a second approximately 25-cycle Phusion PCR, and the resulting products were purified with AMPure XP beads. TCRalpha and TCRbeta libraries were deep-sequenced on an Illumina MiniSeq instrument. As for the authors' bioinformatics: Using custom Perl scripts, TCR sequences that encoded the same protein were pooled, out-of-frame sequences were dropped, and the abundance of each clonotype was calculated. TCR sequences supported by only a single read were excluded from analysis. Shannon entropy, Gini index, clonality, richness, and the frequency of TCRs shared between repertoires were included as repertoire metrics. The public reads were run again by TCRdb, first through fastp at Q25 and then through MiXCR, and only productive beta chains were kept. A single entry per CDR3 protein holds the most common genes and DNA from its merged rows. What appears here as the V and J calls and clone size reflects TCRdb's work, not the paper's. Counted in this sample were some 88,000 distinct CDR3 sequences; under 10% of them appeared once. Of the sample, 1% falls within the top ten clones.

The sequence was obtained from a male donor with prostate cancer. The sequencing used PBMCs, collected before treatment. The sequence links TRBV4-2 to TRBJ2-2; possibly the D gene is TRBD2, per 6 matching bases. The CDR3 in this case is CASSQDAGGTGELFF. The nucleotides read TGTGCCAGCAGCCAAGATGCCGGGGGCACCGGGGAGCTGTTTTTT.